Listed below are T cell receptor beta chains from one sample, sequenced in a study of blood T cell repertoires in COVID-19. Repertoires were generated with immunoSEQ multiplex PCR, while TCRdb's copy carries only in-frame clones and drops some. The sample comprises over 50,000 clones, 70% to 90% of which are singletons, and around 6.1% rests with the top ten. Sequenced input: peripheral blood. The receptors derive from a man in his sixties with acute or convalescent COVID-19. Each CDR3 is given with its conserved first and last residue. D genes are given only for firm matches. Size tells how often a clone was seen (once, few, many) or the class of an expanded clone, and some rows leave it out.

J: TRBJ1-1; V: TRBV4-3; D: -; size: -; CDR3: CASSQEGRGTEAFF; DNA: TGCGCCAGCAGCCAAGAAGGCCGGGGCACTGAAGCTTTCTTT
J: TRBJ2-3; V: TRBV30; D: -; size: -; CDR3: CAWSVLGGSTDTQYF; DNA: TGTGCCTGGAGTGTTCTGGGCGGGAGCACAGATACGCAGTATTTT
J: TRBJ1-2; V: TRBV7-2; D: -; size: -; CDR3: CASSLYLVGGGYTF; DNA: TGTGCCAGCAGCCTTTACCTCGTAGGGGGAGGCTACACCTTC
J: TRBJ1-4; V: TRBV6-6; D: -; size: -; CDR3: CASKQAQGINEKLFF; DNA: TGTGCCAGCAAGCAGGCTCAGGGGATTAATGAAAAACTGTTTTTT
J: TRBJ1-1; V: TRBV16; D: TRBD1; size: -; CDR3: CASSQFGTGGTAFF; DNA: TGTGCCAGCAGCCAATTCGGGACAGGGGGCACGGCTTTCTTT
J: TRBJ1-2; V: TRBV6-5; D: TRBD1; size: -; CDR3: CASSSTGGFYGYTF; DNA: TGTGCCAGCAGTTCGACAGGGGGATTCTATGGCTACACCTTC
J: TRBJ2-2; V: TRBV24-1; D: -; size: few; CDR3: CATSDVGGDYRTGELFF; DNA: TGTGCCACCAGTGATGTAGGGGGGGACTACCGAACCGGGGAGCTGTTTTTT
J: TRBJ2-7; V: TRBV13; D: -; size: once; CDR3: CASSLVGNDEQYF; DNA: TGTGCCAGCAGCTTAGTGGGCAACGACGAGCAGTACTTC
J: TRBJ1-2; V: TRBV7-9; D: -; size: -; CDR3: CASSGTREAKANYGYTF; DNA: TGTGCCAGCAGCGGTACCAGGGAAGCTAAGGCTAACTATGGCTACACCTTC
J: TRBJ2-3; V: TRBV10-1; D: -; size: -; CDR3: CASSRSRNTDTQYF; DNA: TGCGCCTCTTCGAGGTCCCGAAACACAGATACGCAGTATTTT